The 4 T cell receptor beta chains presented below share a single source sample, sequenced in a study of cytotoxic CD8 clonotypes in ibrutinib-treated CLL. Clones were sequenced by immunoSEQ multiplex PCR, and TCRdb holds only the in-frame ones, with some missing. The table shows approximately 140,000 clones, with around 93% occurring only once. The specimen comprised PBMCs, sampled after 12 months of ibrutinib treatment. The receptors stem from a human donor with chronic lymphocytic leukemia.

This sequence joins TRBV7-9 and TRBJ2-7; 12 positions agree with TRBD1. The V gene's germline CDR1 is SEHNR and CDR2 FQNEAQ (reference sequence). The trim removed 4 bases at V and 2 bases at J, leaving 9 bases unmatched. The CDR3 spans 17 residues. In nucleotides, the CDR3 is TGTGCCAGCAGCTCATCCGGGACAGGGGGCGAACCCTACGAGCAGTACTTC. This sequence encodes CASSSSGTGGEPYEQYF.

CDR3 region: CASSRLAGDNEQFF. CDR3 sequence (DNA): TGTGCCAGCAGCCGACTAGCGGGAGATAATGAGCAGTTCTTC. V gene TRBV7-9 combines with J gene TRBJ2-1; 12 bases are shared with TRBD2. Losses at the gene ends were 5 bases for V and 7 bases for J; bases not matched to a gene: 3. This CDR3 is 14 amino acids long. Per the germline V gene, CDR1 is SEHNR and CDR2 is FQNEAQ (reference sequence).

This clone has a handful of counts. Other nucleotide sequences in the sample specify the same CDR3. This chain joins TRBV14 and TRBJ2-1, with 8 bases lining up with TRBD1. The germline V gene has CDR1 SGHDN and CDR2 FVKESK. The CDR3 length is 14 residues. J gave up 3 bases and V 4 bases, and 2 bases lay outside the gene matches. Here the CDR3 DNA reads TGTGCCAGCAGCCCCGGACAGGGCTACAATGAGCAGTTCTTC. Translation: CASSPGQGYNEQFF.

This clone has just a few counts. The chain employs TRBV6-5 and TRBJ1-1; 9 positions agree with TRBD1. The junction had 7 bases not matched to a gene; V was cut back by 5 bases and J by 3 bases. There are 15 residues in the CDR3. Looked up from germline, CDR1 is MNHEY and CDR2 is SVGAGI. As DNA, the CDR3 is TGTGCCAGCAGTACGTTACAGGGGGCCCACACTGAAGCTTTCTTT. Protein: CASSTLQGAHTEAFF.